The clone carrying this T cell receptor (beta chain) showed up just a few times. Its antigen is still unknown. Each TCR beta library was made by quantitative 5'-RACE that incorporated molecular barcodes. MiXCR was run by TCRdb on the 5' RACE reads, yielding one entry per CDR3 protein. The sample consists of some 840,000 distinct CDR3 sequences, 12% of them appearing once. Trimming took off 9 bases at V and 2 bases at J, with 17 bases between the two ends. Germline V lookup: CDR1 SNHLY, CDR2 FYNNEI. CDR3 size: 15 residues. These data belong to a study of CD8 T cells in ankylosing spondylitis. Study-level points and caveats: Seemingly characteristic of ankylosing spondylitis blood was a TCR beta motif consisting of about 8 highly homologous variants. Disease-linked clones reportedly showed significant enrichment in matched ankylosing spondylitis synovial fluid. Disease-linked clones displayed a CD8+ phenotype and appeared relatively rarely in peripheral blood. Reports of some motif variants in reactive arthritis synovial fluid and blood predate this one.

The rearrangement joins TRBV2 to TRBJ1-5, with D possibly matching TRBD1 (5 bases). The sample consisted of blood, either unsorted or a sorted T cell fraction (not recorded which). This sequence was found in a male donor with ankylosing spondylitis. CDR3 nucleotides: TGTGCCAGTAGTATCAGAGGGGTTGGCAATCAGCCCCAGCATTTT. It yields the protein CASSIRGVGNQPQHF.